This is a list of T cell receptor beta chains from one sample in a study of blood T cell repertoires in COVID-19. Measured with immunoSEQ multiplex PCR; TCRdb has only the in-frame clones, and not every one. The sample consists of 250,000 to 350,000 clones, about four fifths of them appearing once. The sample consisted of peripheral blood. Receptors were obtained from a human donor with COVID-19, enrolled during active disease. The donor label of this sample is uncertain. CDR3s include the opening cysteine and the closing phenylalanine or tryptophan. Fields, in order: clone size, D gene, J gene, V gene, CDR3 protein, CDR3 DNA. A D gene is named only where the DNA matches it firmly. Where a row states a size, it is once, few, many or the class of an expanded clone; other rows omit it.

abundance: many
d_gene: .
j_gene: TRBJ1-1
v_gene: TRBV5-4
CDR3aa: CASSIQGLSEAFF
CDR3nt: TGTGCCAGCAGCATCCAGGGGTTGAGTGAAGCTTTCTTT

abundance: .
d_gene: TRBD1
j_gene: TRBJ1-5
v_gene: TRBV28
CDR3aa: CASSLVQGGGWLHQPQHF
CDR3nt: TGTGCCAGCAGCTTAGTCCAGGGGGGCGGCTGGTTGCATCAGCCCCAGCATTTT

abundance: .
d_gene: TRBD1
j_gene: TRBJ2-3
v_gene: TRBV5-1
CDR3aa: CASRRTGRTDTQYF
CDR3nt: TGCGCCAGTCGACGGACAGGGCGCACAGATACGCAGTATTTT

abundance: .
d_gene: .
j_gene: TRBJ1-5
v_gene: TRBV28
CDR3aa: CASTPDSLGPQHF
CDR3nt: TGTGCCAGCACCCCGGACAGTCTCGGGCCCCAGCATTTT

abundance: .
d_gene: TRBD1
j_gene: TRBJ1-6
v_gene: TRBV11-2
CDR3aa: CASSSQGAGVFNSPLHF
CDR3nt: TGTGCCAGCAGCTCCCAGGGGGCAGGGGTATTTAATTCACCCCTCCACTTT

abundance: .
d_gene: TRBD1
j_gene: TRBJ1-1
v_gene: TRBV29-1
CDR3aa: CSVLKQGAATEAFF
CDR3nt: TGCAGCGTGCTTAAACAGGGGGCTGCCACTGAAGCTTTCTTT

abundance: .
d_gene: .
j_gene: TRBJ2-2
v_gene: TRBV5-1
CDR3aa: CASSQDVGELFF
CDR3nt: TGCGCCAGCAGCCAGGATGTCGGGGAGCTGTTTTTT

abundance: few
d_gene: .
j_gene: TRBJ1-2
v_gene: TRBV30
CDR3aa: CAWSVGQGSGYGYTF
CDR3nt: TGTGCCTGGAGTGTTGGGCAGGGGAGCGGCTATGGCTACACCTTC

abundance: .
d_gene: TRBD1
j_gene: TRBJ2-2
v_gene: TRBV2
CDR3aa: CASSWDSWTGELFF
CDR3nt: TGTGCCAGCAGCTGGGACAGTTGGACCGGGGAGCTGTTTTTT

abundance: .
d_gene: TRBD1
j_gene: TRBJ2-7
v_gene: TRBV3-1/TRBV3-2
CDR3aa: CASSPRDRANEQYF
CDR3nt: TGTGCCAGCAGCCCCCGGGACAGGGCAAACGAGCAGTACTTC

abundance: .
d_gene: TRBD2
j_gene: TRBJ2-7
v_gene: TRBV3-1/TRBV3-2
CDR3aa: CASSQLAGETYEQYF
CDR3nt: TGTGCCAGCAGCCAACTAGCGGGAGAGACCTACGAGCAGTACTTC

abundance: .
d_gene: .
j_gene: TRBJ1-1
v_gene: TRBV7-2
CDR3aa: CASSLRRVNTEAFF
CDR3nt: TGTGCCAGCAGCCTCCGCCGAGTGAACACTGAAGCTTTCTTT

abundance: once
d_gene: .
j_gene: TRBJ2-7
v_gene: TRBV18
CDR3aa: CASSPGGEQYF
CDR3nt: TGTGCCAGCTCACCGGGGGGCGAGCAGTACTTC

abundance: .
d_gene: TRBD1
j_gene: TRBJ1-1
v_gene: TRBV5-4
CDR3aa: CASSLGDRRNTEAFF
CDR3nt: TGTGCCAGCAGCTTGGGGGACAGGAGAAACACTGAAGCTTTCTTT

abundance: .
d_gene: TRBD2
j_gene: TRBJ2-7
v_gene: TRBV3-1/TRBV3-2
CDR3aa: CASSRTSGSYEQYF
CDR3nt: TGTGCCAGCAGCCGGACTAGCGGCTCCTACGAGCAGTACTTC

abundance: .
d_gene: TRBD1
j_gene: TRBJ1-5
v_gene: TRBV5-1
CDR3aa: CASSLGQGANQPQHF
CDR3nt: TGCGCCAGCAGCTTGGGACAGGGGGCGAACCAGCCCCAGCATTTT

abundance: .
d_gene: .
j_gene: TRBJ2-3
v_gene: TRBV12-2
CDR3aa: CASRSPGTSGTTDTQYF
CDR3nt: TGTGCAAGTCGCTCCCCCGGGACTAGCGGGACCACAGATACGCAGTATTTT

abundance: .
d_gene: .
j_gene: TRBJ1-5
v_gene: TRBV30
CDR3aa: CAWSAPEGYSNQPQHF
CDR3nt: TGTGCCTGGAGTGCGCCGGAGGGGTACAGCAATCAGCCCCAGCATTTT

abundance: .
d_gene: .
j_gene: TRBJ2-1
v_gene: TRBV21-1
CDR3aa: CARSIILAPRYNEQFF
CDR3nt: TGTGCCCGCTCAATAATCCTAGCGCCAAGGTACAATGAGCAGTTCTTC

abundance: .
d_gene: TRBD1
j_gene: TRBJ2-1
v_gene: TRBV7-7
CDR3aa: CASSLQGGADHEQFF
CDR3nt: TGTGCTAGCAGCTTACAGGGGGGAGCTGATCATGAGCAGTTCTTC

abundance: .
d_gene: .
j_gene: TRBJ2-6
v_gene: TRBV7-3
CDR3aa: CASSLQSSLRTSGANVLTF
CDR3nt: TGTGCCAGCAGCCTACAATCTAGCCTCCGTACCTCTGGGGCCAACGTCCTGACTTTC

abundance: .
d_gene: .
j_gene: TRBJ2-3
v_gene: TRBV7-2
CDR3aa: CASSLGPGTDTQYF
CDR3nt: TGTGCCAGCAGCTTGGGCCCTGGCACAGATACGCAGTATTTT

abundance: .
d_gene: .
j_gene: TRBJ2-3
v_gene: TRBV5-1
CDR3aa: CASSPRTVSTDTQYF
CDR3nt: TGCGCCAGCAGCCCCCGGACAGTCAGCACAGATACGCAGTATTTT

abundance: .
d_gene: TRBD1
j_gene: TRBJ2-5
v_gene: TRBV10-3
CDR3aa: CAITGDREETQYF
CDR3nt: TGTGCCATTACCGGGGACAGGGAGGAGACCCAGTACTTC

abundance: .
d_gene: TRBD1
j_gene: TRBJ2-1
v_gene: TRBV28
CDR3aa: CASRGTVRGHNEQFF
CDR3nt: TGTGCCAGCAGGGGGACAGTGAGAGGCCACAATGAGCAGTTCTTC

abundance: few
d_gene: .
j_gene: TRBJ2-7
v_gene: TRBV11-2
CDR3aa: CASSLVQEAYEQYF
CDR3nt: TGTGCCAGCAGCTTGGTACAGGAAGCCTACGAGCAGTACTTC